The following is a T cell receptor (beta chain) sequence with its context. Time point noted: peripheral blood 6 weeks after treatment start. Method: immunoSEQ multiplex PCR; TCRdb's copy keeps in-frame clones and lacks some. The table lists around 40,000 clones, 70% to 90% of them singletons. The sample originates from a study of PD-L1 blockade in urothelial cancer. For the study at large: Specimens of blood held a median count of roughly 150,000 T cells.

CDR3 size: 14 residues. V lost 7 bases and J lost 0, with 12 bases in between. Germline V gives CDR1 SNHLY, CDR2 FYNNEI. The rearrangement links TRBV2 to TRBJ1-1; D is undetermined. Specimen: PBMCs, collected around atezolizumab (anti-PD-L1) treatment. This receptor was taken from a man aged 55 to 69 with urothelial cancer. CDR3 protein: CASMARPMNTEAFF. The CDR3 nucleotides are TGTGCCAGCATGGCTAGACCCATGAACACTGAAGCTTTCTTT.